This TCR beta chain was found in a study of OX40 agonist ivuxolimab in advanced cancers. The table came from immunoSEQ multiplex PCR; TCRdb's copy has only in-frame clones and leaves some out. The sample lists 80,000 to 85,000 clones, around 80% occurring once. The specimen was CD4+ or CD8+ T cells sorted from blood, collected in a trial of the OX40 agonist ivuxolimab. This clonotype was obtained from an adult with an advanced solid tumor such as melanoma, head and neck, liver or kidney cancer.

The chain's CDR3 is CSVSGSVSSTDTQYF. CDR3 in DNA: TGCAGCGTATCGGGATCCGTCTCTAGCACAGATACGCAGTATTTT. The chain has TRBV29-1 and TRBJ2-3; possibly TRBD2 for D (5 bases). Per the germline V gene, CDR1 is SQVTM and CDR2 is ANQGSEA. V was clipped by 6 bases and J by 0 bases, with 16 bases between them. CDR3 length: 15 amino acids.